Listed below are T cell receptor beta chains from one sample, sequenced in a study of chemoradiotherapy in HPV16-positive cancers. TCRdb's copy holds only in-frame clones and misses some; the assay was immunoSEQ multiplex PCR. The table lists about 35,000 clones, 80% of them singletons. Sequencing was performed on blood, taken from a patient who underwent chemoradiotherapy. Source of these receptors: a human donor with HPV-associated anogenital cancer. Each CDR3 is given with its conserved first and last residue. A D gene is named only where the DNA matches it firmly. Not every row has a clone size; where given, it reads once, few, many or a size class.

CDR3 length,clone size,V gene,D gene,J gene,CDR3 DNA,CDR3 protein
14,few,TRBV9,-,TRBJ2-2,TGTGCCAGCAGCGACGGGGCGAACACCGGGGAGCTGTTTTTT,CASSDGANTGELFF
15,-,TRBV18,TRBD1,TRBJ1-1,TGTGCCAGCTCCGACTCGGGACAGAAAGGCTCTGAAGCTTTCTTT,CASSDSGQKGSEAFF
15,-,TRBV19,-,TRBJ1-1,TGTGCCAGTACCCAGGTGGGACGGGGGAACACTGAAGCTTTCTTT,CASTQVGRGNTEAFF
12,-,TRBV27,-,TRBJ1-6,TGTGCCAGCAGCCGCGGAGGTTCACCCCTCCACTTT,CASSRGGSPLHF
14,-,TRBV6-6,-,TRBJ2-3,TGTGCCACCTTATACCACGCGGAGTCAGATACGCAGTATTTT,CATLYHAESDTQYF
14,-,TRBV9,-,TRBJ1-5,TGTGCCAGCAGCGTAGAGCATAGCAATCAGCCCCAGCATTTT,CASSVEHSNQPQHF
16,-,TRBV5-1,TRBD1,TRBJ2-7,TGCGCCAGCAGCTTGGCCTCCGGGACAGGGGGTTACGAGCAGTACTTC,CASSLASGTGGYEQYF
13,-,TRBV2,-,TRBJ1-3,TGTGCCAGCGGGCAGAGCTCTGGAAACACCATATATTTT,CASGQSSGNTIYF
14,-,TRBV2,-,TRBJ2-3,TGTGCCAGCAGTGGACAAGTCGGGGGTGATACGCAGTATTTT,CASSGQVGGDTQYF
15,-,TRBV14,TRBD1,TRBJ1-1,TGTGCCAGCACCTCCGTCAGGGGGTCGAACACTGAAGCTTTCTTT,CASTSVRGSNTEAFF
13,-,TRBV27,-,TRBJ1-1,TGTGCCAGCAGTTTTGGAGGGAACACTGAAGCTTTCTTT,CASSFGGNTEAFF
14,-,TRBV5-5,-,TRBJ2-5,TGTGCCAGCAGCTTGGAGGGGGGGAGGGAGACCCAGTACTTC,CASSLEGGRETQYF
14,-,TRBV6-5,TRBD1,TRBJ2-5,TGTGCCAGCAGTAGTCGACAGGGAAGAGAGACCCAGTACTTC,CASSSRQGRETQYF
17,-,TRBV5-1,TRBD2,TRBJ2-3,TGCGCCAGCAGCTTGGCGGGGCGGGGGGGCCAGACAGATACGCAGTATTTT,CASSLAGRGGQTDTQYF
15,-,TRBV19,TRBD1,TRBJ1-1,TGTGCCAGTAGTGTCCAGGGGGCACAGACCACTGAAGCTTTCTTT,CASSVQGAQTTEAFF
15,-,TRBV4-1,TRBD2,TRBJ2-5,TGCGCCAGCAGCCAAGATCACCCCGGGAGGGAGACCCAGTACTTC,CASSQDHPGRETQYF
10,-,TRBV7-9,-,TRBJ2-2,TGTGCCAGCTCACCCGGGGAGCTGTTTTTT,CASSPGELFF
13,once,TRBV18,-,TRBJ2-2,TGTGCCAGCTCGCTTTCGGGGGCCAGGGAGCTGTTTTTT,CASSLSGARELFF
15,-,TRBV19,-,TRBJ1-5,TGTGCCAGTAGTATGGGAAGGAGCCCCAATCAGCCCCAGCATTTT,CASSMGRSPNQPQHF
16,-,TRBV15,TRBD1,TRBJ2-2,TGTGCCACCAGCAGAGGTGCAGGGGGCTCAGGCGGGGAGCTGTTTTTT,CATSRGAGGSGGELFF
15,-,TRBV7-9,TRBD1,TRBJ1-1,TGTGCCAGCAGCCGGAGGGACAGGGGGAACACTGAAGCTTTCTTT,CASSRRDRGNTEAFF
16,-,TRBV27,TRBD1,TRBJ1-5,TGTGCCAGCAGTCCTCGGGGCAGGGGGCTGGGTCAGCCCCAGCATTTT,CASSPRGRGLGQPQHF
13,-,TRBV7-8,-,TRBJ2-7,TGTGCCAGCAGCTTAGATGGGGCGGGCGAGCAGTACTTC,CASSLDGAGEQYF
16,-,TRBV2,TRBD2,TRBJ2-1,TGTGCCAGCAGGGCCTCTAGCGGGGGGGAATACAATGAGCAGTTCTTC,CASRASSGGEYNEQFF
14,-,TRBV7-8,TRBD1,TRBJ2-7,TGTGCCAGCAGCATTGGACAGGGAATTGGCGAGCAGTACTTC,CASSIGQGIGEQYF
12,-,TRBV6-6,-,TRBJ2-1,TGTGCCAGCAGCCCGGTTGCGGATGAGCAGTTCTTC,CASSPVADEQFF
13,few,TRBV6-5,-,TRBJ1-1,TGTGCCAGCTGGGACCCCAGGAACACTGAAGCTTTCTTT,CASWDPRNTEAFF
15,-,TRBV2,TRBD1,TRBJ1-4,TGTGCCAGCTCGCGGGGACAGGGAGCTAATGAAAAACTGTTTTTT,CASSRGQGANEKLFF
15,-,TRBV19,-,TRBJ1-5,TGTGCCAGTAGTCTAGGGCCAGGGAGGGTTCAGCCCCAGCATTTT,CASSLGPGRVQPQHF
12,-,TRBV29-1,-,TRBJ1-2,TGCAGCGGTTCCGGGCTCCGGAGCGGCTACACCTTC,CSGSGLRSGYTF
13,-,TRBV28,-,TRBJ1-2,TGTGCCAGCAGTTTGAAAGGGTTTTATGGCTACACCTTC,CASSLKGFYGYTF
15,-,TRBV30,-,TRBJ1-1,TGTGCCTGGACCTTCCAAGATAACAGGGCCACTGAAGCTTTCTTT,CAWTFQDNRATEAFF
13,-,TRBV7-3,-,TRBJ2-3,TGTGCCAGCAACGCCGGGGGCACAGATACGCAGTATTTT,CASNAGGTDTQYF
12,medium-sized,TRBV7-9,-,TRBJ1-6,TGTGCCACCACAATGGGGAATTCACCCCTCCACTTT,CATTMGNSPLHF
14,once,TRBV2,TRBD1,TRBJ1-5,TGTGCCAGCAGCATTGGGACAGGAGGACAGCCCCAGCATTTT,CASSIGTGGQPQHF
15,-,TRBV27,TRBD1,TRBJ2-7,TGTGCCAGCAGCCTCCGAGGGGGCGAATGGGACGAGCAGTACTTC,CASSLRGGEWDEQYF
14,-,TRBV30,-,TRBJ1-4,TGTGCCTGGAGTGGGTGGGCATTGAATGAAAAACTGTTTTTT,CAWSGWALNEKLFF
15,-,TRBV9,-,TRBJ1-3,TGTGCCAGCAGCCCCCTCTCTTATGCTGGAAACACCATATATTTT,CASSPLSYAGNTIYF
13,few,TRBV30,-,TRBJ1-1,TGTGCCTGGAGTTATCAGGGGAACACTGAAGCTTTCTTT,CAWSYQGNTEAFF
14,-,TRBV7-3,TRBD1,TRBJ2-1,TGTGCCAGCAGCTCCGGGACAGGGTTCGATGAGCAGTTCTTC,CASSSGTGFDEQFF
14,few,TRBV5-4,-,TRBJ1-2,TGTGCCAGCAGATCCGGTTTCAGGGAAAATGGCTACACCTTC,CASRSGFRENGYTF
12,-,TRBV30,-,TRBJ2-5,TGTGCCTGGACTCTGGTAGAGGAGACCCAGTACTTC,CAWTLVEETQYF
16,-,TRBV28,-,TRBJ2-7,TGTGCCAGCAGTTCAATTTCGCGGGGGCCATCCTACGAGCAGTACTTC,CASSSISRGPSYEQYF
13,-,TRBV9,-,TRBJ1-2,TGTGCCAGCAGCCAGAAGTTTAACTATGGCTACACCTTC,CASSQKFNYGYTF
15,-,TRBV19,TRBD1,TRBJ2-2,TGTGCCAGTAGCCCGAGGGGACAGGGGGTCGGGGAGCTGTTTTTT,CASSPRGQGVGELFF
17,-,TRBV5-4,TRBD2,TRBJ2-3,TGTGCCAGCAGCCATACTCCGGGACTAGCAGGCACAGATACGCAGTATTTT,CASSHTPGLAGTDTQYF
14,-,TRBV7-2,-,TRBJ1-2,TGTGCCAGCAGCTTAGTAGGAACAGTCTATGGCTACACCTTC,CASSLVGTVYGYTF